This TCR beta chain originates from a study of blood T cell repertoires in COVID-19. Overall study: Sources were T cells, B-cell-depleted T cells, or PBMCs; the material itself was cDNA or gDNA.

Per the authors' pipeline: Amplification from reference gene primers served as the basis for estimated nucleated cell counts. Data came from immunoSEQ multiplex PCR; TCRdb stores just in-frame clones and leaves some out. That table furnishes V, J and clone size, whereas the DNA furnished D and trimming. The sample lists about 300,000 clones, nearly 90% occurring once. Living in 24 US areas, the participants were between roughly 18 and 90 years of age. CDR1 SGDLS and CDR2 YYNGEE come from the germline V gene. V lost 3 bases, J lost 6 bases, and 21 bases lay in between. The CDR3 spans 16 residues. The source material was PBMCs or T cells enriched from blood (not recorded which). This sequence joins TRBV9 and TRBJ1-1; D remains unclear. The receptor comes from a young woman with acute COVID-19. The chain's CDR3 is CASSGGGRNPRPEAFF. Written as DNA, the CDR3 is TGTGCCAGCAGCGGAGGAGGTCGAAACCCGCGGCCTGAAGCTTTCTTT.